This T cell receptor (beta chain) was observed in a study of OX40 agonist ivuxolimab in advanced cancers. The wider study: Three patients got partial responses; one had hepatocellular carcinoma and two had cutaneous melanoma. Whole-study findings and limits: CD4+ and CD8+ blood T cells expanded clonally by week 6 at 0.1 to 3.0 mg/kg. Relative to CD4+, CD8+ T cells held more expanded clones on average.

Generated by immunoSEQ multiplex PCR, the TCRdb table keeps only in-frame clones and is missing some. The data contain roughly 46,000 clones, 70% to 85% of them singletons. Germline assignment: CDR1 SGHVS and CDR2 FQNEAQ. The CDR3 has 12 amino acids. The V and J ends lost 5 bases and 7 bases respectively, with 12 bases between them. As concerns this clone: The antigen remains unidentified.

Autoimmune disease history or systemic immunosuppression led to patient exclusion. The origin of this receptor is an adult with an advanced solid tumor such as melanoma, head and neck, liver or kidney cancer. The material was CD4+ or CD8+ T cells sorted from blood, obtained in a trial of the OX40 agonist ivuxolimab. The rearrangement uses TRBV7-8 and TRBJ2-7, with D possibly being TRBD1 (6 bases). The CDR3: CASSAPQGEQYF. The CDR3 region has the DNA TGTGCCAGCAGCGCACCACAGGGTGAGCAGTACTTC. The full variable domain, with the rest looked up from reference TRBV7-8 and TRBJ2-7, is GAGVSQSPRYKVAKRGQDVALRCDPISGHVSLFWYQQALGQGPEFLTYFQNEAQLDKSGLPSDRFFAERPEGSVSTLKIQRTQQEDSAVYLCASSAPQGEQYFGPGTRLTVT.